The 14 T cell receptor beta chains presented below share a single source sample, sequenced in a study of shared clonotypes between healthy human individuals. Using immunoSEQ multiplex PCR, the repertoire was profiled, and TCRdb retains in-frame clones only, with some absent. The sample carries 2 million to 2.5 million clones, about 92% recorded once. Specimen: naive CD4+ T cells from PBMCs. Subset denoted: CD45RA+ positively selected. The receptors stem from a man aged 18 to 35 in good health. Some clones in this sample may be carry-over from other donors' samples.

This clone was seen just once. The chain couples TRBV7-9 to TRBJ2-6; maybe TRBD1 (6 bases). This CDR3 is built from 16 residues. Deletions cut 4 bases from V and 0 bases from J, with 10 bases between. The germline CDR1 and CDR2 sequences are SEHNR and FQNEAQ (reference sequence). CDR3 DNA sequence: TGTGCCAGCAGCTCAGGACAGACCTCTGGGGCCAACGTCCTGACTTTC. As protein: CASSSGQTSGANVLTF. Together with reference TRBV7-9 and TRBJ2-6, the CDR3 gives the full variable domain: DTGVSQNPRHKITKRGQNVTFRCDPISEHNRLYWYRQTLGQGPEFLTYFQNEAQLEKSRLLSDRFSAERPKGSFSTLEIQRTEQGDSAMYLCASSSGQTSGANVLTFGAGSRLTVL.

The chain is built from TRBV4-1 and TRBJ1-6, with TRBD1 as a possible D gene (6 bases). There are 16 residues in the CDR3. V was pared by 0 bases and J by 5 bases, with 11 bases between. Germline CDR1 is MGHRA and CDR2 is YSYEKL. The chain's CDR3 is CASSQEGNRDNSPLHF. CDR3 nucleotides: TGCGCCAGCAGCCAAGAGGGGAACAGGGATAATTCACCCCTCCACTTT.

This sequence joins TRBV6-1 and TRBJ1-2; D unclear. The CDR3 loop spans 13 amino acids. The germline CDR1 and CDR2 sequences are MNHNS and SASEGT. The germline V and J ends were trimmed by 4 bases and 4 bases, with 10 bases remaining between them. The CDR3 DNA sequence: TGTGCCAGCAGTGGTTCGGCAGGCTATGGCTACACCTTC. Protein product: CASSGSAGYGYTF.

V gene TRBV28 combines with J gene TRBJ1-2, with a possible D match to TRBD1 (5 bases). This CDR3 is built from 15 residues. Per germline, CDR1 MDHEN and CDR2 SYDVKM. Deletions cut 2 bases from V and 0 bases from J, with 10 bases between. The CDR3 loop is CASSLQSGTNYGYTF. Here the CDR3 DNA reads TGTGCCAGCAGTTTACAGTCAGGGACTAACTATGGCTACACCTTC.

The chain joins TRBV11-2 to TRBJ2-1, with TRBD2 matching 8 bases. The length of the CDR3 is 18 residues. V shed 2 bases, J shed 4 bases, and the junction held 13 bases outside the gene matches. Germline CDR1 and CDR2: SGHAT and FQNNGV. This CDR3 is CASSLWQVAGLFYNEQFF. The CDR3 DNA reads TGTGCCAGCAGCTTATGGCAGGTAGCGGGACTCTTTTACAATGAGCAGTTCTTC.

The chain carries TRBV6-1 and TRBJ1-5, with TRBD1 identical over 7 bases. CDR3 length: 14 residues. With V trimmed by 8 bases and J by 2 bases, 6 bases remained unmatched. The germline CDR1 and CDR2 sequences are MNHNS and SASEGT. The CDR3 nucleotides read TGTGCCAGCCTAGCCACAGGGGGCAATCAGCCCCAGCATTTT. Its protein product is CASLATGGNQPQHF.

Remarks on this clone: Different DNA sequences within this sample yield the same CDR3. The chain carries TRBV9 and TRBJ1-1, with a weak D call TRBD1 (5 bases). V was trimmed by 0 bases and J by 5 bases, leaving 8 bases between them. This CDR3 region has 13 residues. Germline CDR1 reads SGDLS; CDR2 reads YYNGEE. This chain's CDR3 is CASSVVEGTEAFF. CDR3 in DNA: TGTGCCAGCAGCGTAGTAGAGGGGACTGAAGCTTTCTTT.

The CDR3 here is CASSQRERTTVSTDTQYF. CDR3 DNA sequence: TGCGCCAGCAGCCAGCGGGAAAGGACTACAGTGAGCACAGATACGCAGTATTTT. The chain uses TRBV5-1 and TRBJ2-3; TRBD2 matches at 7 bases. With 4 bases clipped from V and 0 bases from J, the junction kept 14 bases outside the gene matches. This CDR3 region has 18 residues. The germline V gene encodes CDR1 SGHRS and CDR2 YFSETQ.

The rearrangement uses TRBV10-1 and TRBJ2-2; 9 positions agree with TRBD2. CDR3 length: 17 amino acids. Trimming cost V 0 bases and J 0 bases; bases outside gene matches: 2. The germline V gene encodes CDR1 WNHNN and CDR2 SYGVQD (reference sequence). CDR3 in amino acids: CASSESPSGTNTGELFF. CDR3 nucleotide sequence: TGCGCCAGCAGTGAGTCACCTAGCGGGACGAACACCGGGGAGCTGTTTTTT.

This clone was seen a single time. The rearrangement uses TRBV5-4 and TRBJ1-2; 9 nucleotides agree with TRBD1. After removal of 3 bases from V and 3 bases from J, the junction contained 3 bases not matched to a gene. CDR1 SGHNT and CDR2 YYREEE come from the germline V gene (reference sequence). The CDR3 is 14 residues long. The CDR3 coding sequence is TGTGCCAGCAGCTCACAGGGGGCGGACTATGGCTACACCTTC. It yields the protein CASSSQGADYGYTF.

This chain connects TRBV2 to TRBJ1-1; D remains ambiguous. There are 13 residues in the CDR3. Germline assignment: CDR1 SNHLY and CDR2 FYNNEI. The germline V and J ends were trimmed by 6 bases and 2 bases, with 10 bases remaining between them. The chain's CDR3 is CASRTDFNTEAFF. As DNA, the CDR3 is TGTGCCAGCAGGACGGACTTTAACACTGAAGCTTTCTTT. The full variable domain, rest sourced from reference TRBV2 and TRBJ1-1, is EPEVTQTPSHQVTQMGQEVILRCVPISNHLYFYWYRQILGQKVEFLVSFYNNEISEKSEIFDDQFSVERPDGSNFTLKIRSTKLEDSAMYFCASRTDFNTEAFFGQGTRLTVV.

The rearrangement joins TRBV2 to TRBJ1-1, with 7 bases matching TRBD1. Germline V lookup: CDR1 SNHLY, CDR2 FYNNEI. J was trimmed by 5 bases and V by 8 bases; bases with no gene match: 8. The CDR3 is made up of 13 amino acids. CDR3 region: CASLRGRDTEAFF. For the CDR3, the DNA is TGTGCCAGCCTTAGGGGGCGGGATACTGAAGCTTTCTTT.

Note on this clone: Other DNA sequences from this sample encode an identical CDR3 as well. The chain combines TRBV7-2 with TRBJ2-7; 12 bases match TRBD2. Germline CDR1 SGHTA, CDR2 FQGNSA. CDR3 length: 15 amino acids. The trim removed 1 base at V and 4 bases at J, leaving 2 bases unmatched. CDR3: CASSLGLAGAYEQYF. DNA of the CDR3: TGTGCCAGCAGCTTAGGACTAGCGGGAGCGTACGAGCAGTACTTC.

The V call is TRBV27, the J call TRBJ1-5; a possible D gene is TRBD1 (5 bases). Germline CDR1 is MNHEY and CDR2 is SMNVEV (reference sequence). Trimming stripped 4 bases from V and 3 bases from J, with 13 bases between. The CDR3 is made up of 15 amino acids. As DNA, the CDR3 is TGTGCCAGCAGTTCGTGGGGCAGATTCAATCAGCCCCAGCATTTT. This sequence encodes CASSSWGRFNQPQHF.